The 27 T cell receptor beta chains given below trace back to one sample, sequenced in a study of vaccination and CD4 T cells after COVID-19. These receptors have no identified antigens. The Oncomine TCR Beta short-read assay was what sequenced the DNA obtained from cultured CD4+ T cells. TCRdb fed the PCR reads into MiXCR, producing one record per CDR3 protein. Of over 5,500 distinct CDR3 sequences listed, approximately 57% are singletons. The treatment here: approximately 10-day PBMC culture with coronavirus spike peptide pools or control peptides (ViraFEST assay). The source material was CD4+ T cells from blood, cultured in vitro. The receptors shown here come from a human donor who had recovered from COVID-19.

This clonotype is labeled as hyperexpanded. The rearrangement links TRBV6-1 to TRBJ1-2; 7 bases match TRBD1. The CDR3 consists of 13 residues. Germline V gene sequence: CDR1 MNHNS, CDR2 SASEGT. With V trimmed by 6 bases and J by 2 bases, 3 bases remained unmatched. In DNA, the CDR3 is TGTGCCAGCAGGGGGACAGCGAACTATGGCTACACCTTC. This translates into CASRGTANYGYTF.

This clonotype was detected only a few times. The chain links TRBV6-1 to TRBJ1-2, with 8 bases lining up with TRBD1. This CDR3 comprises 16 residues. V dropped 6 bases and J dropped 1; count of bases not matched to a gene: 10. Germline assignment: CDR1 MNHNS and CDR2 SASEGT. The CDR3 DNA follows: TGTGCCAGCAGCTCACGACAGGGGATTGGTAACTATGGCTACACCTTC. Amino acid sequence: CASSSRQGIGNYGYTF.

The chain couples TRBV6-2 or TRBV6-3 to TRBJ2-1, with TRBD2 identical over 12 bases. Trimming cost V 6 bases and J 8 bases; bases outside gene matches: 11. The CDR3 runs to 16 residues. Germline V CDR1 and CDR2: MNHEY, SVGEGT. The CDR3 DNA is TGTGCCAGCAGCCCCCGACTAGCGGGAGTATTCCATGAGCAGTTCTTC. This sequence encodes CASSPRLAGVFHEQFF.

The rearrangement joins TRBV20-1 to TRBJ2-1, with 11 nucleotides matching TRBD2. J gave up 8 bases and V 5 bases, and 11 bases lay outside the gene matches. There are 15 residues in the CDR3. Germline V gene data show CDR1 as DFQATT and CDR2 as SNEGSKA (reference sequence). CDR3 loop: CSAVTGLADSDEQFF. As DNA, the CDR3 is TGCAGTGCTGTAACGGGACTAGCGGACTCGGATGAGCAGTTCTTC.

The chain combines TRBV7-2 with TRBJ2-5, with D hard to call. V was pared by 0 bases and J by 4 bases, with 6 bases between. Germline CDR1 SGHTA, CDR2 FQGNSA. This CDR3 comprises 13 residues. The CDR3 nucleotides read TGTGCCAGCAGCTTAGCAGGGATAGAGACCCAGTACTTC. This translates into CASSLAGIETQYF.

This clonotype was seen only a few times. The J gene is TRBJ1-1, the V gene TRBV19; tentative D call: TRBD1 (6 bases). Trimming took off 4 bases at V and 6 bases at J, with 15 bases between the two ends. The CDR3 contains 14 residues. Germline V CDR1 and CDR2: LNHDA, SQIVND (reference sequence). CDR3 sequence reads: CASSKGTGGAEAFF. The CDR3 nucleotides are TGTGCCAGTAGTAAGGGGACGGGGGGCGCTGAAGCTTTCTTT.

The J gene is TRBJ2-5, the V gene TRBV7-2; TRBD2 aligns across 14 bases. Per the germline V gene, CDR1 is SGHTA and CDR2 is FQGNSA. This CDR3 region has 18 residues. Trimming removed 5 bases from V and 4 bases from J; junction bases left unmatched: 12. The CDR3 protein is CASSPGTSGGPALETQYF. CDR3 coding DNA: TGTGCCAGCAGCCCCGGGACTAGCGGGGGACCGGCGTTAGAGACCCAGTACTTC.

This clonotype showed up just a few times. The V call is TRBV7-9, the J call TRBJ2-7, with 8 bases that match TRBD2. The CDR3 consists of 15 residues. With V trimmed by 1 base and J by 3 bases, 5 bases remained unmatched. Germline V lookup: CDR1 SEHNR, CDR2 FQNEAQ (reference sequence). The CDR3 region has the DNA TGTGCCAGCAGCTTAGTTTTAGCGGGGCGCTACGAGCAGTACTTC. This gives the protein CASSLVLAGRYEQYF.

The chain combines TRBV7-2 with TRBJ2-3; the match to TRBD2 covers 8 bases. This CDR3 contains 18 residues. J lost 4 bases, V lost 2 bases, and 14 bases had no gene match. CDR1 and CDR2 from the germline V gene are SGHTA and FQGNSA. This chain's CDR3 is CASSLRNSGSPGADTQYF. The CDR3 DNA reads TGTGCCAGCAGCTTACGGAACAGCGGGAGCCCCGGGGCAGATACGCAGTATTTT.

The J gene is TRBJ2-3, the V gene TRBV20-1; D is possibly TRBD1 (8 bases). Trimming took 5 bases from V and 2 from J, leaving 14 bases between them. CDR1 and CDR2 (germline): DFQATT, SNEGSKA (reference sequence). The CDR3 contains 14 residues. For the CDR3, the DNA is TGCAGTGCTGGGGGGGGACAGGACACAGATACGCAGTATTTT. This encodes CSAGGGQDTDTQYF.

This rearrangement joins TRBV20-1 to TRBJ1-3; 12 nucleotides agree with TRBD1. Trimming took 5 bases from V and 4 from J; bases not matched to a gene: 6. The CDR3 length is 15 residues. Germline V CDR1 and CDR2: DFQATT, SNEGSKA (reference sequence). CDR3 protein: CSAPPGQGAGNTIYF. For the CDR3, the DNA is TGCAGTGCTCCACCGGGACAGGGGGCGGGAAACACCATATATTTT.

This clonotype came up a few times. The V call is TRBV6-1, the J call TRBJ1-2; weak D call: TRBD1 (6 bases). Looked up from germline, CDR1 is MNHNS and CDR2 is SASEGT. This CDR3 has 12 residues. V gave up 8 bases and J gave up 3 bases, with 10 bases separating them. CDR3 DNA sequence: TGTGCCAGCGAGGGGGAGGACTATGGCTACACCTTC. It codes for CASEGEDYGYTF.

This chain connects TRBV11-3 to TRBJ2-3; possibly TRBD2 for D (6 bases). Germline-derived CDR1 and CDR2 are SGHNT and YENEEA. Trimming removed 5 bases from V and 0 bases from J, with 9 bases in between. The CDR3 is 14 residues long. The CDR3, as DNA: TGTGCCAGCAGCCTAGCGCCTAGCACAGATACGCAGTATTTT. This encodes CASSLAPSTDTQYF.

This clonotype appeared a few times. The rearrangement uses TRBV6-1 and TRBJ1-1; TRBD1 might be the D (5 bases). Germline CDR1 reads MNHNS; CDR2 reads SASEGT. This CDR3 comprises 14 residues. V lost 3 bases and J 6 bases, leaving 14 bases between the germline ends. CDR3 nucleotides: TGTGCCAGCAGTGAGTGGGGCCGAAACTCTGAAGCTTTCTTT. Translating it yields CASSEWGRNSEAFF.

The chain couples TRBV7-9 to TRBJ2-5; 10 nucleotides agree with TRBD2. The ends lost 5 bases at V and 4 bases at J; junction bases unmatched: 10. The CDR3 consists of 16 residues. Per germline, CDR1 SEHNR and CDR2 FQNEAQ (reference sequence). This CDR3 is CASSAGASGRGETQYF. The DNA for the CDR3 is TGTGCCAGCAGCGCAGGGGCTAGCGGGAGAGGAGAGACCCAGTACTTC. Based on the CDR3 plus reference TRBV7-9 and TRBJ2-5, the full variable domain is DTGVSQNPRHKITKRGQNVTFRCDPISEHNRLYWYRQTLGQGPEFLTYFQNEAQLEKSRLLSDRFSAERPKGSFSTLEIQRTEQGDSAMYLCASSAGASGRGETQYFGPGTRLLVL.

The rearrangement links TRBV5-6 to TRBJ2-5, with 11 bases aligning to TRBD2. V was pared by 0 bases and J by 5 bases, with 9 bases of the junction left unmatched. Germline lookup yields CDR1 SGHDT and CDR2 YYEEEE. This CDR3 has 17 amino acids. The CDR3 loop is CASSLGSGGAFWETQYF. Written as DNA, the CDR3 is TGTGCCAGCAGCTTGGGTAGCGGGGGGGCCTTTTGGGAGACCCAGTACTTC.

The sample holds a few counts of this clonotype. The genes are TRBV24-1 and TRBJ2-3; TRBD1 matches 9 bases. This CDR3 contains 15 residues. From germline, CDR1 is KGHDR and CDR2 SFDVKD. Trimming removed 6 bases from V and 4 bases from J; junction bases left unmatched: 7. Here the CDR3 DNA reads TGTGCCACCAGTCCGTCGGGACAGGGATCAGATACGCAGTATTTT. Its translation is CATSPSGQGSDTQYF.

V gene TRBV29-1 combines with J gene TRBJ1-2, with no clear D. Deletions cut 7 bases from V and 2 bases from J, with 11 bases between. Germline loops: CDR1 SQVTM, CDR2 ANQGSEA. This CDR3 has 12 residues. This CDR3 reads CSALTDNYGYTF. The CDR3 bases are TGCAGCGCTCTGACCGACAACTATGGCTACACCTTC.

The chain carries TRBV6-4 and TRBJ2-7, with D perhaps TRBD2 (5 bases). Per germline, CDR1 MRHNA and CDR2 SNTAGT. This CDR3 has 10 residues. The CDR3 sequence is CVTSSYEQYF. DNA for the CDR3: TGTGTTACTAGTAGTTACGAGCAGTACTTC.

In its sample, this clonotype was seen a few times. The chain has TRBV7-9 and TRBJ1-2, with 9 bases matching TRBD1. V lost 1 base and J lost 7; bases outside the gene matches: 10. CDR3 length: 16 residues. Germline V gives CDR1 SEHNR, CDR2 FQNEAQ (reference sequence). The CDR3 bases are TGTGCCAGCAGCTTAGTTCCCGGACAGGGGTACGCTGGCTACACCTTC. This gives the protein CASSLVPGQGYAGYTF.

This chain uses TRBV6-1 with TRBJ1-1, with D hard to call. Germline CDR1 MNHNS, CDR2 SASEGT. V dropped 6 bases and J dropped 8 bases, with 10 bases sitting between them. This CDR3 has 11 residues. The chain's CDR3 is CASRRRIEAFF. The DNA for the CDR3 is TGTGCCAGCAGGAGACGTATCGAAGCTTTCTTT.

This clonotype came up once. The V call is TRBV4-3, the J call TRBJ1-5; a weak D match, TRBD1 (6 bases). The CDR3 has 14 amino acids. Trimming removed 1 base from V and 6 bases from J, with 10 bases in between. The V gene's germline CDR1 is LGHNA and CDR2 YSLEER. The CDR3 coding sequence is TGCGCCAGCAGCCAAGGCAGGGGTTCTCAGCCCCAGCATTTT. This encodes CASSQGRGSQPQHF.

In its sample, this clonotype was seen a few times. J is TRBJ2-3 and V is TRBV7-2; TRBD2 matches at 9 bases. In germline, CDR1 is SGHTA, CDR2 FQGNSA. With V trimmed by 1 base and J by 1 base, 0 bases remained unmatched. The length of the CDR3 is 15 residues. Here the CDR3 DNA reads TGTGCCAGCAGCTTAGGCGGGGGGGGCACAGATACGCAGTATTTT. Protein sequence: CASSLGGGGTDTQYF.

CDR3 in amino acids: CAPWRATQYF. CDR3 DNA: TGTGCCCCATGGCGGGCTACGCAGTATTTT. V usage is TRBV9 and J usage is TRBJ2-3; possibly TRBD2 for D (5 bases). This CDR3 spans 10 amino acids. V dropped 10 bases and J dropped 8 bases, with 11 bases sitting between them. Germline assignment: CDR1 SGDLS and CDR2 YYNGEE.

The table lists this clonotype with a few counts. This sequence joins TRBV2 and TRBJ2-3, with 7 bases matching TRBD2. The CDR3 extends over 15 amino acids. The germline V gene has CDR1 SNHLY and CDR2 FYNNEI. V shed 4 bases and J 4 bases; nucleotides not matched to a gene: 8. As DNA, the CDR3 is TGTGCCAGCAGTGGCCTTGGGCGGGAGTCAGATACGCAGTATTTT. It translates to CASSGLGRESDTQYF.

V usage is TRBV12-3 or TRBV12-4 and J usage is TRBJ1-5; no reliable D call. V was cut by 1 base and J by 6 bases, with 4 bases left in between. The CDR3 sequence is 12 residues long. The DNA of the CDR3 is TGTGCCAGCAGTTTAGTCAGTCAGCCCCAGCATTTT. As protein: CASSLVSQPQHF.

The chain employs TRBV12-3 or TRBV12-4 and TRBJ2-3; D possibly uses TRBD1 or TRBD2 (5 bases each). Trimming removed 3 bases at V and 3 bases at J, with 7 bases between. The CDR3 has 13 amino acids. CDR3 loop: CASSFGATDTQYF. Here the CDR3 DNA reads TGTGCCAGCAGTTTCGGGGCAACAGATACGCAGTATTTT.